Listed below are T cell receptor beta chains from one sample, sequenced in a study of spatial heterogeneity in lung cancer. Via MiXCR, TCRdb re-called the 5' RACE reads, giving one row per CDR3 protein. The profile shows approximately 12,000 distinct CDR3 sequences, around 10% of them singletons. Sequencing was performed on lung tumor tissue, taken at surgery. The receptor source for this set is a female donor with early-stage non-small cell lung cancer. Each CDR3 is given with its conserved first and last residue. The D gene is left open where the match is weak.

CDR3 protein,J gene,D gene,V gene
CASSLDVDEQFF,TRBJ2-1,NA,TRBV7-9
CASSPGYGYTF,TRBJ1-2,NA,TRBV4-1
CSATTLASGRATDEQYF,TRBJ2-7,TRBD2,TRBV20-1
CASTPRTSGGGDTQYF,TRBJ2-3,TRBD2,TRBV5-1
CASSPRDSGANVLTF,TRBJ2-6,NA,TRBV18
CSVERTGLGAFF,TRBJ1-1,TRBD1,TRBV29-1
CASSPQTGGNEKLFF,TRBJ1-4,TRBD1,TRBV7-6
CASSVDRGREGYTF,TRBJ1-2,TRBD1,TRBV27
CASSRVLSNTEAFF,TRBJ1-1,NA,TRBV5-5
CASSLGVTQQETQYF,TRBJ2-5,NA,TRBV5-1
CASSQAGVETQYF,TRBJ2-5,NA,TRBV3-1
CATSATGTSGSYNEQFF,TRBJ2-1,TRBD2,TRBV24-1
CASSAGTSGGYEQYF,TRBJ2-7,TRBD2,TRBV9
CATSDQYRNEQFF,TRBJ2-1,NA,TRBV24-1
CASSFQGAVDSPLHF,TRBJ1-6,TRBD1,TRBV7-6
CASTVTGTGPNNEQFF,TRBJ2-1,TRBD1,TRBV2
CASSHDPRTDTQYF,TRBJ2-3,NA,TRBV6-2/TRBV6-3
CASSSGLAGEGDTQYF,TRBJ2-3,TRBD2,TRBV7-2
CASSRDGGMLDTQYF,TRBJ2-3,NA,TRBV7-3
CSAEGGTSGTYEQYF,TRBJ2-7,TRBD2,TRBV20-1
CASSETYLSPLHF,TRBJ1-6,NA,TRBV6-1
CASSLWSEQFF,TRBJ2-1,NA,TRBV5-4